Presented here are 9 T cell receptor beta chains from one specimen sequenced in a study of shared clonotypes between healthy human individuals. Produced via immunoSEQ multiplex PCR; TCRdb's table is partial and in-frame only. The profile shows 2,500,000 or so clones, around 90% of them singletons. Input material: naive CD4+ T cells from PBMCs. The subset was: CD45RA+ positively selected. All receptors derive from a man between 18 and 29 years old in good health. Some clones in this sample may be carry-over from other donors' samples.

The V and J genes are TRBV9 and TRBJ2-7, with D perhaps TRBD1 (7 bases). The CDR3 consists of 17 residues. Germline V CDR1 and CDR2: SGDLS, YYNGEE. V was cut by 3 bases and J by 0 bases, with 19 bases left in between. CDR3 nucleotide sequence: TGTGCCAGCAGCGCTCGAGAGGGCGGGGACAGCTCCTACGAGCAGTACTTC. Translation gives CASSAREGGDSSYEQYF.

This chain joins TRBV15 and TRBJ1-1; D remains unclear. Germline CDR1 and CDR2: LNHNV and YYDKDF (reference sequence). Trimming shortened V by 4 bases and J by 5 bases, and 8 bases separated the two germline ends. The CDR3 totals 12 residues. DNA for the CDR3: TGTGCCACCAGCACCAGGAATACTGAAGCTTTCTTT. This encodes CATSTRNTEAFF.

This clone was counted a few times. This chain joins TRBV29-1 and TRBJ2-3, with D possibly TRBD1 on 5 matching bases. Trimming cost V 7 bases and J 7 bases, with 15 bases left between them. The CDR3 is 12 residues long. CDR1 and CDR2 (germline): SQVTM, ANQGSEA. The CDR3 nucleotides read TGCAGCGGGGGCGCCAGCATGAATACGCAGTATTTT. It encodes CSGGASMNTQYF.

The V and J genes are TRBV10-3 and TRBJ1-3; tentatively, D is TRBD1 (6 bases). This CDR3 comprises 13 residues. Germline-derived CDR1 and CDR2 are ENHRY and SYGVKD. Trimming left V 8 bases short and J 7 bases short, with 15 bases between. The CDR3, as DNA: TGTGCCATCGGGACATCATTGGGTAACACCATATATTTT. Translated, it gives CAIGTSLGNTIYF.

The chain recombines TRBV19 with TRBJ2-1; TRBD1 aligns across 11 bases. The CDR3 length is 15 residues. Trimming took 3 bases from V and 9 from J; bases not matched to a gene: 7. Germline V gene data show CDR1 as LNHDA and CDR2 as SQIVND (reference sequence). In DNA form, the CDR3 reads TGTGCCAGTAGTATGGACAGGGGGCTGGCTGGTGAGCAGTTCTTC. It encodes CASSMDRGLAGEQFF.

The chain has TRBV11-3 and TRBJ2-7, with D hard to call. The CDR3 runs 13 residues. From germline, CDR1 is SGHNT and CDR2 YENEEA. V was cut by 1 base and J by 2 bases, with 6 bases left in between. For the CDR3, the DNA is TGTGCCAGCAGCTTAGGCCCCACCTACGAGCAGTACTTC. Translation gives CASSLGPTYEQYF.

V gene TRBV5-4 combines with J gene TRBJ2-7; D tentatively fits TRBD1 or TRBD2 (5 bases each). V was clipped by 3 bases and J by 3 bases, with 16 bases between them. The germline V gene has CDR1 SGHNT and CDR2 YYREEE (reference sequence). The CDR3 runs to 15 residues. In DNA, the CDR3 is TGTGCCAGCAGCTGGGACGGCGGAACCAACTACGAGCAGTACTTC. Its protein product is CASSWDGGTNYEQYF.

Written as DNA, the CDR3 is TGTGCCAGCAGCTCATTTCGGGGGCGAGTTTTCGGCTCCTACAATGAGCAGTTCTTC. It translates to CASSSFRGRVFGSYNEQFF. The chain uses TRBV5-6 and TRBJ2-1; D is possibly TRBD1 or TRBD2 (6 bases each). Germline assignment: CDR1 SGHDT and CDR2 YYEEEE. Trimming removed 3 bases at V and 0 bases at J, with 22 bases between. The CDR3 sequence is 19 residues long.

The chain carries TRBV28 and TRBJ2-5; D is undetermined. Between the trimmed V and J ends, which lost 3 bases and 0 bases, there was a span of 5 bases. Germline V lookup: CDR1 MDHEN, CDR2 SYDVKM. There are 13 residues in the CDR3. This chain's CDR3 is CASSLNNQETQYF. CDR3 nucleotide sequence: TGTGCCAGCAGTTTGAATAACCAAGAGACCCAGTACTTC. Based on the CDR3 plus reference TRBV28 and TRBJ2-5, the full variable domain is DVKVTQSSRYLVKRTGEKVFLECVQDMDHENMFWYRQDPGLGLRLIYFSYDVKMKEKGDIPEGYSVSREKKERFSLILESASTNQTSMYLCASSLNNQETQYFGPGTRLLVL.